Below are 21 T cell receptor beta chains sequenced from a single sample in a study of cytomegalovirus exposure and HLA in healthy donors (dated by TCRdb to between 2016 and 2019). The method behind the library was the immunoSEQ multiplex PCR assay. The table comes from immuneACCESS by way of TCRdb, which keeps in-frame sequences with V and J called. Part of the clones is missing from these tables; in studies checked, under half for an unresolved V gene and the rest for unknown reasons. For this sample there are about 160,000 clones; roughly 84% appear just once. The ten top clones hold more than 8.5% of the sample. Sequenced: PBMCs. The receptors were sampled from a man aged 25 to 40 in good health and CMV-seropositive.

This chain joins TRBV7-9 and TRBJ2-5; D remains unclear. CDR3 length: 16 residues. Per the germline V gene, CDR1 is SEHNR and CDR2 is FQNEAQ (reference sequence). The V and J ends lost 4 bases and 5 bases respectively, with 20 bases between them. The CDR3 DNA sequence: TGTGCCAGCAGCTCCGACTCCGAACCGACCGGGGAGACCCAGTACTTC. Translation: CASSSDSEPTGETQYF.

The chain has TRBV19 and TRBJ2-7, with TRBD2 matching over 11 bases. J was trimmed by 2 bases and V by 7 bases; bases with no gene match: 10. CDR1 and CDR2 (germline): LNHDA, SQIVND (reference sequence). The CDR3 has 16 amino acids. Here the CDR3 reads CASTNKGTSGAYEQYF. Here the CDR3 DNA reads TGTGCCAGTACCAATAAAGGGACTAGCGGAGCCTACGAGCAGTACTTC.

The DNA for the CDR3 is TGTGCCAGCAGTTACAACGGGGGGAACACTGAAGCTTTCTTT. Residues: CASSYNGGNTEAFF. The J gene is TRBJ1-1, the V gene TRBV6-5; D perhaps matches TRBD1 (5 bases). This CDR3 region has 14 residues. V was cut by 2 bases and J by 1 base, with 8 bases left in between. From germline, CDR1 is MNHEY and CDR2 SVGAGI.

The J gene is TRBJ2-1, the V gene TRBV28; 11 nucleotides line up with TRBD2. The CDR3 runs to 18 residues. Germline CDR1 is MDHEN and CDR2 is SYDVKM. Trimming removed 4 bases from V and 3 bases from J; junction bases left unmatched: 11. The CDR3 coding sequence is TGTGCCAGCAGTTCCGCAAGCCTCGGACTAGCGGGCTACAATGAGCAGTTCTTC. Its protein is CASSSASLGLAGYNEQFF. Using reference TRBV28 and TRBJ2-1 for the parts outside the CDR3, the full variable domain is DVKVTQSSRYLVKRTGEKVFLECVQDMDHENMFWYRQDPGLGLRLIYFSYDVKMKEKGDIPEGYSVSREKKERFSLILESASTNQTSMYLCASSSASLGLAGYNEQFFGPGTRLTVL.

The chain combines TRBV27 with TRBJ2-5; 12 nucleotides match TRBD2. The CDR3 consists of 18 residues. V was pared by 6 bases and J by 5 bases, with 16 bases of the junction left unmatched. Per the germline V gene, CDR1 is MNHEY and CDR2 is SMNVEV (reference sequence). CDR3 loop: CASSDLTSGRGIGETQYF. CDR3 coding DNA: TGTGCCAGCAGCGATTTGACTAGCGGGAGAGGAATCGGTGAGACCCAGTACTTC.

This clone was counted a single time. V gene TRBV13 combines with J gene TRBJ2-7; D gene ambiguous. The CDR3 runs to 14 residues. Germline V gene sequence: CDR1 PRHDT, CDR2 FYEKMQ (reference sequence). Trimming took off 0 bases at V and 1 base at J, with 7 bases between the two ends. The CDR3 region is CASSLGFLSYEQYF. The CDR3 DNA reads as TGTGCCAGCAGCTTAGGCTTCCTATCCTACGAGCAGTACTTC.

This clone was counted between two and nine times. The chain is built from TRBV2 and TRBJ1-2, with D possibly matching TRBD1 (6 bases). The CDR3 has 12 residues. V was trimmed by 6 bases and J by 6 bases, leaving 11 bases between them. CDR1 and CDR2 from the germline V gene are SNHLY and FYNNEI. CDR3: CASRGQEHGYTF. The CDR3 coding sequence is TGTGCCAGCAGGGGACAAGAACATGGCTACACCTTC. Based on the CDR3 plus reference TRBV2 and TRBJ1-2, the full variable domain is EPEVTQTPSHQVTQMGQEVILRCVPISNHLYFYWYRQILGQKVEFLVSFYNNEISEKSEIFDDQFSVERPDGSNFTLKIRSTKLEDSAMYFCASRGQEHGYTFGSGTRLTVV.

The chain employs TRBV5-1 and TRBJ1-2; D is ambiguous. The germline gives CDR1 SGHRS, CDR2 YFSETQ. The V and J ends lost 2 bases and 7 bases respectively, with 12 bases between them. The CDR3 runs 13 residues. This CDR3 is CASSFQASRGYTF. The CDR3 DNA reads TGCGCCAGCAGCTTCCAGGCCTCTCGTGGCTACACCTTC.

The chain combines TRBV6-6 with TRBJ2-7; TRBD2 agrees at 8 bases. After removal of 5 bases from V and 0 bases from J, the junction contained 6 bases not matched to a gene. From germline, CDR1 is MNHNY and CDR2 SVGAGI (reference sequence). CDR3 length: 15 residues. This CDR3 reads CASSHSGASSYEQYF. CDR3 DNA sequence: TGTGCCAGCAGTCATAGCGGGGCGAGCTCCTACGAGCAGTACTTC.

This clone was picked up a small number of times. The CDR3 sequence: CASSYPPSYSNQPQHF. DNA of the CDR3: TGTGCCAGCAGTTACCCACCTAGTTATAGCAATCAGCCCCAGCATTTT. V is TRBV6-6 and J is TRBJ1-5, with D hard to call. The ends were cut back, 2 bases at V and 0 bases at J, with 11 bases in the middle. The germline gives CDR1 MNHNY, CDR2 SVGAGI (reference sequence). The CDR3 contains 16 residues.

The chain carries TRBV7-2 and TRBJ2-3, with D possibly being TRBD2 (5 bases). The germline gives CDR1 SGHTA, CDR2 FQGNSA. This CDR3 has 12 residues. Trimming took off 7 bases at V and 6 bases at J, with 11 bases between the two ends. CDR3 DNA sequence: TGTGCCAGCACCCCGGGCGGGGATACGCAGTATTTT. It encodes CASTPGGDTQYF.

This chain uses TRBV4-1 with TRBJ2-5; no firm D call. The CDR3 is made up of 13 amino acids. V lost 0 bases to trimming and J lost 5 bases, with 7 bases between them. Germline V lookup: CDR1 MGHRA, CDR2 YSYEKL. CDR3 protein: CASSQESRETQYF. Here the CDR3 DNA reads TGCGCCAGCAGCCAAGAGAGCCGGGAGACCCAGTACTTC.

This chain links TRBV10-3 with TRBJ2-7; maybe TRBD2 (5 bases). Per germline, CDR1 ENHRY and CDR2 SYGVKD. The length of the CDR3 is 14 residues. The ends were cut back, 0 bases at V and 3 bases at J, with 9 bases in the middle. The CDR3 bases are TGTGCCATCAGTGAGTCGGGGAGCAACTACGAGCAGTACTTC. It translates to CAISESGSNYEQYF.

The rearrangement joins TRBV28 to TRBJ2-2; TRBD1 matches 7 bases. J gave up 6 bases and V 3 bases, and 13 bases lay outside the gene matches. The CDR3 length is 17 residues. Germline loops: CDR1 MDHEN, CDR2 SYDVKM. The CDR3: CASSFTQGQFLPGELFF. In DNA, the CDR3 is TGTGCCAGCAGTTTTACCCAGGGACAGTTCCTTCCCGGGGAGCTGTTTTTT.

With regard to this clone: Other DNA variants within this sample encode the same CDR3. The J gene is TRBJ1-5, the V gene TRBV19; perhaps TRBD1 as D (6 bases). This CDR3 is built from 16 residues. Germline V CDR1 and CDR2: LNHDA, SQIVND (reference sequence). V dropped 1 base and J dropped 1 base, with 11 bases sitting between them. CDR3 protein: CASSIGGGRSNQPQHF. As DNA, the CDR3 is TGTGCCAGTAGTATAGGAGGGGGACGGAGCAATCAGCCCCAGCATTTT.

The sample holds one count of this clone. CDR3 protein: CASGYRAGETQYF. In nucleotides, the CDR3 is TGTGCCAGCGGATACAGGGCCGGGGAGACCCAGTACTTC. This chain connects TRBV6-5 to TRBJ2-5, with a tentative D call TRBD1 (6 bases). The CDR3 covers 13 residues. Germline CDR1 is MNHEY and CDR2 is SVGAGI. Trimming took off 8 bases at V and 5 bases at J, with 15 bases between the two ends.

This chain links TRBV11-2 with TRBJ2-7, with D uncertain. The V end lost 4 bases, the J end lost 6 bases, and 10 bases lay between the germline ends. Germline V gene sequence: CDR1 SGHAT, CDR2 FQNNGV. The CDR3 is 12 amino acids. Here the CDR3 DNA reads TGTGCCAGCAGCTCAACACCTCTCGAGCAGTACTTC. This encodes CASSSTPLEQYF.

The J gene is TRBJ1-2, the V gene TRBV15, with a tentative D call TRBD1 (6 bases). V lost 3 bases and J lost 5, with 10 bases in between. CDR3 length: 13 residues. Germline CDR1 reads LNHNV; CDR2 reads YYDKDF (reference sequence). CDR3 loop: CATSSLGTYGYTF. CDR3 in DNA: TGTGCCACCAGCAGTCTGGGGACATATGGCTACACCTTC.

The chain combines TRBV5-4 with TRBJ2-1, with 9 bases identical to TRBD1. This CDR3 is 16 amino acids long. V trimming: 4 bases; J trimming: 7 bases; junction bases outside the gene matches: 12. Germline CDR1 SGHNT, CDR2 YYREEE (reference sequence). CDR3 bases: TGTGCCAGCAGCCCCGCGGGACAGGGTGCCGTTAATGAGCAGTTCTTC. This gives the protein CASSPAGQGAVNEQFF.

The CDR3 reads CAAGGYNSPLHF. In DNA form, the CDR3 reads TGTGCCGCGGGGGGATATAATTCACCCCTCCACTTT. The genes are TRBV28 and TRBJ1-6, with TRBD1 as a possible D gene (5 bases). Trimming took off 11 bases at V and 4 bases at J, with 9 bases between the two ends. The length of the CDR3 is 12 residues. Germline V gives CDR1 MDHEN, CDR2 SYDVKM.

The chain is built from TRBV19 and TRBJ2-7; TRBD2 matches 11 bases. Germline V gene data show CDR1 as LNHDA and CDR2 as SQIVND (reference sequence). CDR3 length: 15 amino acids. V was clipped by 3 bases and J by 1 base; unmatched bases: 2. The CDR3 sequence: CASSITSGSSYEQYF. The CDR3 DNA sequence: TGTGCCAGTAGTATTACTAGCGGGAGTTCCTACGAGCAGTACTTC.